A single sample gave rise to the 13 T cell receptor beta chains below, sequenced in a study of identifying expanded T cells in peripheral blood. The assay was immunoSEQ multiplex PCR, and TCRdb's table has in-frame clones only and misses some. The sample has roughly 130,000 clones, 86% seen once. The sample consisted of blood. These receptor sequences come from a person aged 18 to 70 in good health.

The chain joins TRBV27 to TRBJ1-2, with 9 bases fitting TRBD1. The CDR3 loop spans 14 amino acids. The ends lost 1 base at V and 8 bases at J; junction bases unmatched: 5. In germline, CDR1 is MNHEY, CDR2 SMNVEV (reference sequence). The CDR3 coding sequence is TGTGCCAGCAGTTTATGGGGACAGGGTCGGGGCTACACCTTC. Residues: CASSLWGQGRGYTF.

This rearrangement joins TRBV5-1 to TRBJ1-3; D unresolved. The CDR3 covers 14 residues. V gave up 0 bases and J gave up 0 bases, with 4 bases separating them. The germline V gene has CDR1 SGHRS and CDR2 YFSETQ. The CDR3 spells CASSLALSGNTIYF. The CDR3 DNA sequence: TGCGCCAGCAGCTTGGCCCTCTCTGGAAACACCATATATTTT.

This clone has just one count. The chain employs TRBV4-1 and TRBJ2-7, with 8 bases matching TRBD1. The CDR3 has 16 residues. CDR1 MGHRA and CDR2 YSYEKL come from the germline V gene. Losses at the gene ends were 3 bases for V and 2 bases for J; bases not matched to a gene: 9. For the CDR3, the DNA is TGCGCCAGCAGCCACCAGGGGGCCGTCGCTGCCTACGAGCAGTACTTC. Translating gives CASSHQGAVAAYEQYF.

The chain links TRBV19 to TRBJ2-1, with 12 bases aligning to TRBD1. Per the germline V gene, CDR1 is LNHDA and CDR2 is SQIVND (reference sequence). The CDR3 has 16 residues. V gave up 7 bases and J gave up 6 bases; unmatched junction bases: 10. The CDR3 here is CASTTPGQGAGNEQFF. CDR3 DNA: TGTGCCAGTACCACCCCGGGACAGGGGGCGGGCAATGAGCAGTTCTTC.

This chain links TRBV10-3 with TRBJ2-2; 16 bases line up with TRBD2. Germline CDR1 reads ENHRY; CDR2 reads SYGVKD. After removal of 3 bases from V and 7 bases from J, the junction contained 8 bases not matched to a gene. This CDR3 is built from 18 residues. CDR3 in amino acids: CAISDGTSGRAQVGELFF. DNA of the CDR3: TGTGCCATCAGTGATGGGACTAGCGGGAGGGCCCAGGTCGGGGAGCTGTTTTTT.

The CDR3 is CAIRSGDTQYF. The CDR3 coding sequence is TGTGCCATCAGGTCAGGGGATACGCAGTATTTT. The chain employs TRBV6-5 and TRBJ2-3; a possible D gene is TRBD1 (5 bases). V lost 10 bases and J lost 6, with 11 bases in between. In germline, CDR1 is MNHEY, CDR2 SVGAGI. CDR3 length equals 11 residues.

V gene TRBV7-9 combines with J gene TRBJ2-1; D possibly corresponds to TRBD2 (5 bases). This CDR3 has 12 residues. Germline V gene lookup returns CDR1 SEHNR and CDR2 FQNEAQ (reference sequence). For the CDR3, the DNA is TGTGTTAGCGAAGATGGGTACAATGAGCAGTTCTTC. Its translation is CVSEDGYNEQFF.

The genes are TRBV7-2 and TRBJ2-7; unclear D gene. V was clipped by 7 bases and J by 5 bases, with 12 bases between them. The CDR3 runs to 12 residues. Germline lookup yields CDR1 SGHTA and CDR2 FQGNSA. The CDR3 protein is CASTETIHEQYF. The CDR3 DNA is TGTGCCAGCACCGAGACCATTCACGAGCAGTACTTC. Full variable domain (remainder filled in from reference TRBV7-2 and TRBJ2-7): GAGVSQSPSNKVTEKGKDVELRCDPISGHTALYWYRQSLGQGLEFLIYFQGNSAPDKSGLPSDRFSAERTGGSVSTLTIQRTQQEDSAVYLCASTETIHEQYFGPGTRLTVT.

This chain links TRBV6-1 with TRBJ2-1; D is unresolved. Germline loops: CDR1 MNHNS, CDR2 SASEGT. The CDR3 has 13 amino acids. V lost 7 bases and J lost 5, with 12 bases in between. Here the CDR3 DNA reads TGTGCCAGCACGAATAGGGCCAACAATGAGCAGTTCTTC. Its protein product is CASTNRANNEQFF.

The rearrangement links TRBV6-5 to TRBJ2-4; D unresolved. The V gene's germline CDR1 is MNHEY and CDR2 SVGAGI. V shed 5 bases and J shed 0 bases, with 11 bases lying between them. CDR3 length: 15 residues. The CDR3 DNA reads as TGTGCCAGCAGTCTATCCACGGGAGCCAAAAACATTCAGTACTTC. Protein sequence: CASSLSTGAKNIQYF.

V usage is TRBV28 and J usage is TRBJ2-1, with unresolved D. From germline, CDR1 is MDHEN and CDR2 SYDVKM. This CDR3 has 12 residues. Trimming removed 4 bases at V and 8 bases at J, with 9 bases between. For the CDR3, the DNA is TGTGCCAGCAGTTCTAGGTCCGATGAGCAGTTCTTC. Its protein is CASSSRSDEQFF.

The rearrangement links TRBV4-3 to TRBJ1-4, with D maybe TRBD1 (6 bases). The germline V gene has CDR1 LGHNA and CDR2 YSLEER. The ends were cut back, 1 base at V and 8 bases at J, with 8 bases in the middle. This CDR3 is 13 amino acids long. This CDR3 reads CASSQGQGEKLFF. For the CDR3, the DNA is TGCGCCAGCAGCCAAGGTCAGGGGGAAAAACTGTTTTTT.

The genes are TRBV13 and TRBJ1-4; D possibly corresponds to TRBD1 (5 bases). The CDR3 extends over 14 amino acids. Per germline, CDR1 PRHDT and CDR2 FYEKMQ (reference sequence). With 4 bases removed from V and 8 bases from J, the gap between germline ends came to 14 bases. The CDR3: CASSSNRGTEKLFF. DNA of the CDR3: TGTGCCAGCAGCTCGAATCGGGGGACCGAAAAACTGTTTTTT.